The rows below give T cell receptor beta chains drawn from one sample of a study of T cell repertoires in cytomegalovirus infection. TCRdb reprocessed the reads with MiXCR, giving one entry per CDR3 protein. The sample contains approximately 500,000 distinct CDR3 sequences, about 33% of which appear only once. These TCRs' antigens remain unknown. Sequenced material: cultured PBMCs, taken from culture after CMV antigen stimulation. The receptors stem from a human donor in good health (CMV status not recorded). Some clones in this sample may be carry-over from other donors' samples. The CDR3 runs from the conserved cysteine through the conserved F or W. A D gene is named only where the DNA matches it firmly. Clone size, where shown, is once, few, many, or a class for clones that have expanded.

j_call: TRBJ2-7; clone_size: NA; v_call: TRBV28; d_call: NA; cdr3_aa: CASSPTDYEQYF; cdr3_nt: TGTGCCAGCAGCCCTACAGACTACGAGCAGTACTTC
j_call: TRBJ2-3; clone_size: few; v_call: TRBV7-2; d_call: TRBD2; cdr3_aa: CASSRLAGGPTDTQYF; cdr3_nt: TGTGCCAGCAGCAGACTAGCGGGAGGGCCGACAGATACGCAGTATTTT
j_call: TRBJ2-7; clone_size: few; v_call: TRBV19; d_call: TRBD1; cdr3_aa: CASKPGQGLVYEQYF; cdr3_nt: TGTGCCAGCAAACCGGGACAGGGGTTAGTCTACGAGCAGTACTTC
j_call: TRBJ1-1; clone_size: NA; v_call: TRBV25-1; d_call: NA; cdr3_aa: CASAALGEGTEAFF; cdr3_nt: TGTGCCAGCGCCGCCCTCGGGGAGGGAACTGAAGCTTTCTTT
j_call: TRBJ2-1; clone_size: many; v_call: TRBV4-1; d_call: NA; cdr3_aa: CASSQGQKLPEGEQFF; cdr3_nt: TGCGCCAGCAGCCAAGGGCAGAAACTACCCGAGGGTGAGCAGTTCTTC
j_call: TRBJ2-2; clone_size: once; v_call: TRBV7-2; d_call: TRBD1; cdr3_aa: CASSWNRGSGTGELFF; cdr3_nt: TGTGCCAGCAGCTGGAACAGGGGATCGGGCACCGGGGAGCTGTTTTTT
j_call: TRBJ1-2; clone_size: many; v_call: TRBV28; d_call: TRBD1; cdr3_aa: CASSSGQGGYGYTF; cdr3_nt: TGTGCCAGCAGTAGCGGACAGGGCGGGTATGGCTACACCTTC
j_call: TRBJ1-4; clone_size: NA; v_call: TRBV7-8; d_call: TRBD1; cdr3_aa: CASSYRTGPSEKLFF; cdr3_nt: TGTGCCAGCAGCTACCGGACAGGACCAAGTGAAAAACTGTTTTTT
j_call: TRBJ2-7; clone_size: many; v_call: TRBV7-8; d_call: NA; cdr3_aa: CASSLSAGSSYEQYF; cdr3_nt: TGTGCCAGCAGCTTATCGGCGGGGAGCTCCTACGAGCAGTACTTC
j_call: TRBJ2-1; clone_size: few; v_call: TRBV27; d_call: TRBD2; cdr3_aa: CASSSLAVGGYNEQFF; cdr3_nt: TGTGCCAGCAGTTCCCTAGCGGTTGGAGGCTACAATGAGCAGTTCTTC
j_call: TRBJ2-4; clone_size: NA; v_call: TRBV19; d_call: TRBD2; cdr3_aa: CASSPVSAGAPYQYF; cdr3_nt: TGTGCCAGTAGTCCCGTAAGCGCGGGAGCCCCGTACCAGTACTTC
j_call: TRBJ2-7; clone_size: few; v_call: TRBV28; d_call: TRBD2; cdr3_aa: CASSSPFGGGADEQYF; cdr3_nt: TGTGCCAGCAGTTCTCCTTTTGGCGGGGGGGCCGACGAGCAGTACTTC
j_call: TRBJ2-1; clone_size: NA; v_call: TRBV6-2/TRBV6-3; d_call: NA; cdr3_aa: CASSYAEEQFF; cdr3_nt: TGTGCCAGCAGTTACGCCGAAGAGCAGTTCTTC
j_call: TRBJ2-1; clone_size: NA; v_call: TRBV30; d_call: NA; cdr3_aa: CAWSVLGVRGPYNEQFF; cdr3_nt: TGTGCCTGGAGTGTACTAGGGGTCCGAGGGCCATACAATGAGCAGTTCTTC
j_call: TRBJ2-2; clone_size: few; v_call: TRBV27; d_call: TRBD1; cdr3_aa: CASSQGVRSTGELFF; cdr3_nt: TGTGCCAGCAGTCAGGGGGTTCGGAGCACCGGGGAGCTGTTTTTT
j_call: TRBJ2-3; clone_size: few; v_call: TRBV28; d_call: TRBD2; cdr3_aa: CASSLTSGSATDTQYF; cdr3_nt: TGTGCCAGCAGTTTAACTAGCGGGAGCGCCACAGATACGCAGTATTTT
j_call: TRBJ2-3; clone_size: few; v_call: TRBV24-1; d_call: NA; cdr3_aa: CATSSVGIRTDTQYF; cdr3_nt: TGTGCCACCAGTTCAGTGGGCATACGCACAGATACGCAGTATTTT
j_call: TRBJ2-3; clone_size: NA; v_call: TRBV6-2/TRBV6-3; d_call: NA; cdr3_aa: CASSYQAGSHTDTQYF; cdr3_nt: TGTGCCAGCAGTTACCAGGCGGGGTCCCACACAGATACGCAGTATTTT
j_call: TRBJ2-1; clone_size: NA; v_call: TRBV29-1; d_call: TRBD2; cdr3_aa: CSVKREGQFF; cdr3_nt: TGCAGCGTCAAGCGGGAGGGGCAGTTCTTC
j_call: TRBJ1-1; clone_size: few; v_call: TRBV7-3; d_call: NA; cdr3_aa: CASSPRRTEHTEAFF; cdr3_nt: TGTGCCAGCAGCCCCAGGAGGACGGAACACACTGAAGCTTTCTTT
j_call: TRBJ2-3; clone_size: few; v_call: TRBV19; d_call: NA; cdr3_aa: CASRTTDRSISPDTQYF; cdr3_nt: TGTGCCAGTAGGACTACAGACAGGTCGATTAGCCCAGATACGCAGTATTTT
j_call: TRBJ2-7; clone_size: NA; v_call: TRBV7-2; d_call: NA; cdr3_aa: CASSHKTHEQYF; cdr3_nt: TGTGCCAGCAGCCATAAGACCCACGAGCAGTACTTC
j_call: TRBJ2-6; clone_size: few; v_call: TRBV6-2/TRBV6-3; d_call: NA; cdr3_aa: CASTPTGGANVLTF; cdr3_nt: TGTGCCAGCACACCGACTGGTGGGGCCAACGTCCTGACTTTC
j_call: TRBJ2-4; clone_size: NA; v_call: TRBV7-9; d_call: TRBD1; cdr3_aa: CASSAGTGEGNIQYF; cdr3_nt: TGTGCCAGCAGCGCCGGGACAGGGGAGGGAAACATTCAGTACTTC
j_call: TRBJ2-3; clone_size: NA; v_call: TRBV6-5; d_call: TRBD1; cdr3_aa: CASSYRDRGRDTQYF; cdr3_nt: TGTGCCAGCAGTTACCGGGACAGGGGGCGAGATACGCAGTATTTT
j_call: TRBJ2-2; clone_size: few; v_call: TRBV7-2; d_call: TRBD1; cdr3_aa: CASSLVGTVDTGELFF; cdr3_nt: TGTGCCAGCAGCTTAGTGGGGACAGTTGACACCGGGGAGCTGTTTTTT
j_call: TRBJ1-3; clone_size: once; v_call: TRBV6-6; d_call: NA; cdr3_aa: CASRLPTASGNTIYF; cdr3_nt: TGTGCCAGCAGACTCCCGACAGCCTCTGGAAACACCATATATTTT
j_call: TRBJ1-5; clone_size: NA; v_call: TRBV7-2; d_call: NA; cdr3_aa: CASSSDQGSNQPQHF; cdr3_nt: TGTGCCAGCAGCTCGGATCAGGGCAGCAATCAGCCCCAGCATTTT
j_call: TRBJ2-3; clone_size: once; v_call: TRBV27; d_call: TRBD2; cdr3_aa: CASSLWATSRSTDTQYF; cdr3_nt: TGTGCCAGCAGTTTATGGGCGACTAGCCGGAGCACAGATACGCAGTATTTT
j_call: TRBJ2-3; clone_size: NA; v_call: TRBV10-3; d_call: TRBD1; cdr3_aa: CAISRQGQPTDTQYF; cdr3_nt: TGTGCCATCAGTAGACAGGGGCAACCCACAGATACGCAGTATTTT
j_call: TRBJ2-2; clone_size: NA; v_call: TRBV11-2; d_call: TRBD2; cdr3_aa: CASSSAPGGGNTGELFF; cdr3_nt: TGTGCCAGCAGCAGCGCCCCTGGCGGGGGAAACACCGGGGAGCTGTTTTTT
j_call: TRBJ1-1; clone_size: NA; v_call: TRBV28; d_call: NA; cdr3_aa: CASRRAGRMNTEAFF; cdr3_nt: TGTGCCAGCAGGAGGGCGGGGAGAATGAACACTGAAGCTTTCTTT
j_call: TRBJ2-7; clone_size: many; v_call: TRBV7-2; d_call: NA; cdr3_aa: CASSLQGTASYEQYF; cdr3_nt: TGTGCCAGCAGCCTCCAGGGGACCGCCTCCTACGAGCAGTACTTC
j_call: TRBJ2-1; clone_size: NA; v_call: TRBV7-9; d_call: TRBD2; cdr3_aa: CASSVVAGWNNEQFF; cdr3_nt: TGTGCCAGCAGCGTAGTAGCGGGATGGAACAATGAGCAGTTCTTC
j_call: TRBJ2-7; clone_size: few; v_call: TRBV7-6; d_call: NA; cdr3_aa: CASSLGSSPSYEQYF; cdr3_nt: TGTGCCAGCAGCTTAGGTTCCTCCCCATCCTACGAGCAGTACTTC
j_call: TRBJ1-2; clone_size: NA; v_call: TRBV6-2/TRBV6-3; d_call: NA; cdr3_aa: CASTLMANYGYTF; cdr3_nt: TGTGCCAGCACCCTTATGGCCAACTATGGCTACACCTTC
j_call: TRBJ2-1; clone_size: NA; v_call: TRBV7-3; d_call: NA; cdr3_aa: CASSFRRGAGNEQFF; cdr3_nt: TGTGCCAGCAGCTTTAGACGGGGCGCGGGTAATGAGCAGTTCTTC
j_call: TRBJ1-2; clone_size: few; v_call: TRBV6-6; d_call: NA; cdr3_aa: CASSVAGGSGYTF; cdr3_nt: TGTGCCAGCAGTGTCGCAGGCGGGAGTGGCTACACCTTC
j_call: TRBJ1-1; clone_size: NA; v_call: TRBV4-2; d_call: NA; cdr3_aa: CASSQESRKAFF; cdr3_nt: TGTGCCAGCAGCCAAGAGTCGAGGAAAGCTTTCTTT
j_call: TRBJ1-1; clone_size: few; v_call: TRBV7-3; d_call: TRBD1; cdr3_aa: CASSNRGGSTEAFF; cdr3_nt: TGTGCCAGCAGTAACAGGGGCGGGAGCACTGAAGCTTTCTTT